Listed here are 5 T cell receptor beta chains from one sample, sequenced in a study of cytomegalovirus exposure and HLA in healthy donors. Assay: immunoSEQ multiplex PCR; the TCRdb copy retains only in-frame clones and omits some. The sample comprises under 200,000 clones, 75% to 90% of which are singletons, and about 2.2% rests with the top ten. The specimen sequenced was PBMCs. The source of these receptors is a young woman in good health and CMV-seronegative.

This chain connects TRBV7-2 to TRBJ2-4; 7 bases map to TRBD1. The CDR3 has 14 amino acids. The V segment lost 1 base and the J segment 6 bases; nucleotides outside the gene matches: 3. CDR1 is SGHTA, CDR2 FQGNSA, per germline. The CDR3 protein is CASSLVGTANIQYF. The DNA for the CDR3 is TGTGCCAGCAGCTTAGTGGGGACAGCAAACATTCAGTACTTC.

This clone appeared once. V is TRBV5-1 and J is TRBJ2-1; TRBD2 aligns across 8 bases. The V gene's germline CDR1 is SGHRS and CDR2 YFSETQ. CDR3 size: 14 residues. V lost 0 bases to trimming and J lost 7 bases; unmatched junction nucleotides: 3. This CDR3 reads CASSLAGGPNEQFF. In nucleotides, the CDR3 is TGCGCCAGCAGCTTGGCGGGGGGGCCTAATGAGCAGTTCTTC.

The chain recombines TRBV5-1 with TRBJ1-1; 8 nucleotides match TRBD1. The CDR3 is made up of 18 amino acids. Per the germline V gene, CDR1 is SGHRS and CDR2 is YFSETQ. The junction had 17 bases not matched to a gene; V was cut back by 7 bases and J by 0 bases. The CDR3 here is CASQIQTGTGRMNTEAFF. The CDR3 DNA sequence: TGCGCCAGCCAGATCCAAACCGGGACAGGAAGAATGAACACTGAAGCTTTCTTT.

The rearrangement joins TRBV15 to TRBJ1-2, with a tentative D call TRBD1 (5 bases). The ends were cut back, 4 bases at V and 3 bases at J, with 15 bases in the middle. The CDR3 has 15 amino acids. Germline loops: CDR1 LNHNV, CDR2 YYDKDF (reference sequence). CDR3 amino acids: CATSKSRDWDYGYTF. The CDR3 DNA is TGTGCCACCAGCAAAAGCCGGGACTGGGACTATGGCTACACCTTC.

V and J are TRBV7-6 and TRBJ2-2, with TRBD1 matching 9 bases. CDR3 length: 16 residues. Trimming at V came to 0 bases and at J to 5 bases, leaving 4 bases not matched to a gene. Germline-derived CDR1 and CDR2 are SGHVS and FNYEAQ. The CDR3, as DNA: TGTGCCAGCAGCTTAGCAAGGGACAGGGCAACCGGGGAGCTGTTTTTT. This codes for CASSLARDRATGELFF.